This T cell receptor (beta chain) was captured by sequencing in a study of CD8 T cells in ankylosing spondylitis (dated by TCRdb to 2016 to 2017). Concerning the study at large: To find TCR variants linked to disease, the study profiled T cell receptor beta repertoires in ankylosing spondylitis patients and healthy donors. Peripheral blood was sampled, and synovial fluid was also collected from ankylosing spondylitis patients. The full study cohort was made up of 25 ankylosing spondylitis patients and roughly 100 healthy donors. The paper's findings and limits, for the study overall: Significant enrichment of the disease-linked clones was reported in matched synovial fluid samples from ankylosing spondylitis patients. A TCR beta motif made up of about eight highly homologous amino acid variants appeared to be characteristic of blood from ankylosing spondylitis patients. Some motif variants had previously been reported in the synovial fluid and blood of reactive arthritis patients, which suggests shared mechanisms of disease initiation. In peripheral blood, the disease-linked clones were found at relatively low frequencies and had a CD8+ phenotype.

This clonotype has more than one count but fewer than ten. Its binding antigen is unknown. There are no base qualities to consult, and no much larger clone falls within one base. The data were produced on an Illumina HiSeq 2500. TCR beta libraries were prepared by quantitative 5'-RACE with molecular barcodes. Per the authors' processing: A new computational method, built on a probabilistic model of VDJ rearrangement, was used to identify disease-linked TCR variants. TCRdb reprocessed the public reads (quality trimming at Q25 with fastp, clone calling with MiXCR) and kept in-frame beta chains. Rows are combined by CDR3 protein, so each entry shows the most common genes and DNA. These V and J calls are TCRdb output, not the study's own analysis. The sample profile shows approximately 290,000 distinct CDR3 sequences; around 20% of them were found once. The ten largest clones add up to about 3.5% of the sample.

The V end loses 0 bases and the J end loses 7 bases, and a stretch of 10 bases separates them. Reading from cysteine to phenylalanine, the CDR3 counts 14 amino acids. Just CDR3 DNA is preserved here, 42 bases in frame from base 1. Based on the germline V gene, the CDR1 and CDR2 sequences are KGHSH and LQKENI. The chain employs TRBV18 and TRBJ1-3, and TRBD1 may be the D gene, going by 5 matching bases. The sequencing input was blood, either unsorted or a sorted T cell fraction (not recorded which). This receptor was identified in a female donor with ankylosing spondylitis or in good health (not recorded which). The CDR3 sequence is CASSPPSRGNTIYF. The DNA sequence follows: TGTGCCAGCTCACCACCCTCCCGGGGGAACACCATATATTTT.